This entry concerns a single T cell receptor beta chain. Its antigen is not identified. This specimen comes from a study of OX40 agonist ivuxolimab in advanced cancers. For the study at large: Partial responses occurred in Three dose-escalation patients, one with hepatocellular carcinoma and two with cutaneous melanoma.

Study observations and caveats: Which antigen the expanded peripheral T cells recognized is unknown. Individuals who were partial responders at 0.1-3.0 mg/kg had clonal expansion that ranked among the lowest. Low levels of normalized T-cell clonal expansion also appeared in some nonresponders.

The CDR3 is made up of 15 amino acids. Germline V gives CDR1 SNHLY, CDR2 FYNNEI. The J segment lost 2 bases and the V segment lost 6 bases, leaving 10 bases of the junction unmatched. The method was immunoSEQ multiplex PCR; TCRdb's version includes in-frame clones alone and lacks a portion of them. The table shows around 41,000 clones, with around 81% occurring only once. The sample in question was CD4+ or CD8+ T cells sorted from blood, obtained in a trial of the OX40 agonist ivuxolimab. The chain joins TRBV2 to TRBJ2-7, with TRBD1 identical over 7 bases. This TCR was recovered from an adult with an advanced solid tumor such as melanoma, head and neck, liver or kidney cancer. Here the CDR3 reads CASSERQGFPYEQYF. The CDR3 DNA is TGTGCCAGCAGCGAGCGACAGGGCTTTCCCTACGAGCAGTACTTC.